This paragraph covers one T cell receptor beta chain sequence. The clone's antigen remains unknown. No quality values exist for individual bases; no much larger clone is one base distant. The sample comes from a study of CD8+ T cells in alopecia areata (dated by TCRdb to 2016 to 2018). Regarding the complete study: The treated patients took part in an open-label pilot trial in which moderate-to-severe alopecia areata was treated with oral tofacitinib at 5 to 10 mg twice daily. Patients stayed on tofacitinib for 6 to 18 months and then had 6 months of follow-up off drug so that delayed response and recurrence could be assessed. Disease severity in treated patients was measured with the SALT score, which quantifies the percentage of affected scalp surface area. The study used high-throughput TCRbeta sequencing to examine T cell clonal expansion in alopecia areata, in both the C3H/HeJ mouse model and human patients. Scalp tissue and sorted CD4+ and CD8+ peripheral blood T cells from patchy and totalis/universalis alopecia areata patients and from healthy controls were covered by human TCRbeta sequencing. Patients on tofacitinib were biopsied at baseline and after 4 and 24 weeks of treatment, and several of the patients also had a later scalp biopsy. Clonality in the scalp was compared among normal scalp (n=4), patchy alopecia areata scalp (n=8), and alopecia totalis/universalis scalp (n=8). RNA came from the PAXgene miRNA kit for fixed scalp, the miRNeasy kit for PBMCs, and the RNeasy kit for mouse skin. immunoSEQ multiplex PCR using 35 Vbeta forward primers and 13 Jbeta reverse primers was used to amplify TCRbeta CDR3 regions.

The time point label on this specimen signifies: more than 3 weeks on oral tofacitinib. Interpreted using the paper, the treatment or condition label stands for: oral pan-JAK inhibitor, 5-10 mg twice daily. From alopecia areata patients, peripheral blood was collected along with lesional scalp punch biopsies. After PBMCs were isolated by density centrifugation and stained for CD3, CD4 and CD8, a FACSAria was used to sort CD4+ and CD8+ T cells. Results and caveats for the whole study, not just this receptor: Higher clonality and more expanded CD8+ clones were observed in lesional scalp than in normal scalp, particularly in alopecia totalis/universalis, a finding suggestive of antigenic drive. Shared TCR sequences between patients were less evident than in mice, which may be partly attributable to HLA diversity in the patient population. With tofacitinib, both scalp clonality and the number of expanded CD8+ clones among the top 100 scalp clones went down significantly. Many expanded lesional clones persisted in scalp and blood during tofacitinib treatment, which may partly explain relapse after stopping treatment. Because the treated cohort was small and had just a single nonresponder, larger studies are needed to establish links between baseline CD8+ expansion and response. Unlike mouse skin, which is dominated by gammadelta T cells, normal human skin has resident alphabeta T cells that are also sequenced, and this complicates analysis of the scalp TCR repertoire.

The library relied on the immunoSEQ multiplex PCR assay. RNA was extracted from all samples and reverse transcribed into cDNA, which served as template for TCR sequencing. SuperScript III was used for first-strand cDNA synthesis, primed with a 2:1 mix of oligo-dT and random hexamers. A synthetic immune receptor repertoire was used to gauge amplification bias, and whatever bias remained was removed computationally. The published analysis was carried out like this. Raw reads were preprocessed for error removal, and CDR3 was defined according to IMGT conventions as running from the conserved cysteine to phenylalanine. Clonality was calculated as 1 minus Shannon entropy normalized by log2 of the number of productive unique TCRs. Whether scalp clones were CD4 or CD8 was inferred by matching scalp TCRbeta sequences against CD4 and CD8 repertoires sorted from blood. TCRdb's version of the immuneACCESS table is confined to in-frame rearrangements and falls short of the full clone set. An unresolved V gene accounts for under half of the shortfall where checked; the remainder is of unknown origin. The V and J calls and clone size were taken over from that table, and D and trimming were inferred from the DNA. The sample table lists 100,000 to 150,000 clones, 61% of them with a count of one. The leading ten clones occupy more than 5.5% of the sample.

CDR1 is given as SQVTM and CDR2 as ANQGSEA, both from the germline V gene. The junction shows trimming of 4 bases on V and 0 bases on J, plus 13 bases between the germline ends. The CDR3 starts with the cysteine, ends with the phenylalanine, and has 15 residues. The sequence is cut down to CDR3 DNA, 45 bases in frame from base 1. The sample in question was CD4+ T cells sorted from blood, obtained at week 4, from a patient treated with tofacitinib. This receptor was taken from a human donor with alopecia areata. The V and J genes are TRBV29-1 and TRBJ2-1, with no D gene named confidently. The sequenced DNA: TGCAGCGTTGTCCCTAGAGTTTACTCCTACAATGAGCAGTTCTTC. Translated, this gives CSVVPRVYSYNEQFF.